One T cell receptor (beta chain) is described in this entry. The antigen this receptor binds is unknown. Reading from cysteine to phenylalanine, the CDR3 counts 18 amino acids. The protein alone is recorded here. For CDR1 and CDR2, the germline V gene lists SQVTM and ANQGSEA. For every CD8+ T cell subset, over 250,000 cells were flow-sorted straight into RLT lysis buffer, and each subset was sorted in triplicate. To exclude memory contaminants, naive CD8+ T cells were stringently defined as CD45RO-CCR7+CD27+CD95-. Peripheral blood mononuclear cells were isolated from buffy coats using standard density gradient centrifugation. Naive CXCR3-negative and CXCR3-positive CD8+ T cells were flow-sorted on a FACSAria III. Total RNA was extracted from sorted cells using an RNeasy Mini Kit. Sequencing relied on a NextSeq 550. The Human TCR Profiling Kit (MiLaboratory) was used to make UMI-labeled 5' RACE TRB cDNA libraries. cDNA synthesis used the entire amount of extracted RNA, and PCR amplification then used the entire amount of cDNA produced. Libraries were prepared in parallel with an identical number of PCR cycles. Turning to the authors' computational methods: With a minimum of two reads required per UMI, MIGEC and MiXCR pulled out about 52,000 +/- 9,100 unique UMI-labeled TRB cDNA molecules from each library. On average, each library contained roughly 40,000 +/- 10,000 functional in-frame TRB CDR3 nucleotide clonotypes without stop codons. After downsampling to 5000 UMI-labeled TRB molecules per sample, diversity metrics such as normalized Shannon-Wiener and Chao1 were calculated in VDJtools. VDJtools was used to calculate clonotype-size-weighted physicochemical properties of the central five CDR3 residues, namely interaction energy, strength, volume and Kidera factor 4. TCRdb reprocessed the sequencing reads and holds a single record per CDR3 protein sequence, with no DNA. In this record, the V and J calls reflect TCRdb's handling and not the investigators' own analysis. The sample's own table lists some 130,000 distinct CDR3 sequences. The ten largest clones add up to 0.59% of the sample.

The sample comes from a study of CXCR3-negative and CXCR3-positive naive CD8 T cells (dated by TCRdb to 2018 to 2020). Background on the whole study: In total, about 135 million TRB reads were obtained, corresponding to roughly 1.5 +/- 0.3 million reads per library. Diversity and physicochemical repertoire analyses were performed on around ten donors pooled from two independent experiments. The TRBV-TRBJ cluster analysis covered naive subsets from several donors and memory cells from 3 donors.

General conclusions and limits of the study: Because CXCR3 expression was partially decreased after cryopreservation, freshly isolated PBMCs were used for most assays. Because surface CD5, which is linked to self-reactivity in mice, was comparable between the naive subsets, TCR interaction strength was also inferred from the physicochemical properties of TRB CDR3s. TRB CDR3s from CXCR3-positive naive cells showed higher hydrophobicity (lower Kidera factor 4), lower energy, and higher strength and volume indices than CXCR3-negative naive cells. Similar TRBV-TRBJ usage was shown by naive CXCR3-negative and CXCR3-positive cells from the same donor, whereas distinct patterns were shown by memory cells. Both naive subsets had comparably high repertoire diversity, while memory CD8+ T cells had much lower repertoire diversity.

Sample: naive CXCR3+ CD8+ T cells from blood. The cell subset or site label of this sample denotes: CD45RO-CCR7+CD27+CD95- naive CD8+ T cells expressing CXCR3 (TNR3+). The sequence was collected from a human donor in good health. Some clones in this sample may be carry-over from other donors' samples. The chain uses TRBV29-1 and TRBJ2-1; no DNA is available, so the TRBD1 call from TCRdb remains unchecked. Here the CDR3 is given as CSVEGVPGQVQVYNEQFF.